This T cell receptor (beta chain) stems from a study of blood T cell repertoires in COVID-19. Looking at the study overall: T cells, B-cell-depleted T cells, or PBMCs provided the cDNA or gDNA that served as material.

TCRdb keeps only in-frame clones here, not all; method: immunoSEQ multiplex PCR. This table has 31,000 or so clones, roughly 89% appearing once. V lost 8 bases and J 9 bases, leaving 17 bases between the germline ends. There are 14 residues in the CDR3. Germline CDR1 reads MNHEY; CDR2 reads SVGAGI. The TCR originated in a man at least 80 years old with acute or convalescent COVID-19. This sequence joins TRBV6-5 and TRBJ1-6; possibly TRBD1 for D (5 bases). The specimen sequenced was peripheral blood. CDR3 sequence (DNA): TGTGCCAGCTGGTCGGGGGAGCCTTTTTCACCCCTCCACTTT. It encodes CASWSGEPFSPLHF.